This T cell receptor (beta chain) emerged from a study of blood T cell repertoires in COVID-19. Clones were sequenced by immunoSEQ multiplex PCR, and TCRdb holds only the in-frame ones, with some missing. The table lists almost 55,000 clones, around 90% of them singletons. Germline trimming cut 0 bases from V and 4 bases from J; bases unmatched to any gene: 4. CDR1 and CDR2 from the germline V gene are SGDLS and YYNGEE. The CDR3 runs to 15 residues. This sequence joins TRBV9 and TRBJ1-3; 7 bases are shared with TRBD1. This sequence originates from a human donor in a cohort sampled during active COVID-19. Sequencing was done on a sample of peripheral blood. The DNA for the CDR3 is TGTGCCAGCAGCGTAGGAGGGACAGAAGGAAACACCATATATTTT. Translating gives CASSVGGTEGNTIYF.